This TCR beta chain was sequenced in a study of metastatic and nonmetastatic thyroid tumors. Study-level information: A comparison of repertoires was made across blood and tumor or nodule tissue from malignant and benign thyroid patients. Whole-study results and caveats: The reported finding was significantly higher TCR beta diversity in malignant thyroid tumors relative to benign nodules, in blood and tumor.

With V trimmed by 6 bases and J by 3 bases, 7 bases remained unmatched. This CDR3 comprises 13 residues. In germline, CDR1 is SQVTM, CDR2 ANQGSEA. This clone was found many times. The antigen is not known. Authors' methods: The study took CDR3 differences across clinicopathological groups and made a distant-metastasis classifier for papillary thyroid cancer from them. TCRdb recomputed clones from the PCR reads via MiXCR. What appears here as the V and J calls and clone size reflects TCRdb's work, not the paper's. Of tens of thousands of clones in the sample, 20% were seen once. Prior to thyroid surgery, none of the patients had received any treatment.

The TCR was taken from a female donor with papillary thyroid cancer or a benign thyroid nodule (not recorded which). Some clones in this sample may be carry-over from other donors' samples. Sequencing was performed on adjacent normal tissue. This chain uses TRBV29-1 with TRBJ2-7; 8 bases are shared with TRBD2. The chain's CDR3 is CSVSPGGGYEQYF. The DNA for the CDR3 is TGCAGCGTCTCCCCCGGGGGGGGCTACGAGCAGTACTTC.